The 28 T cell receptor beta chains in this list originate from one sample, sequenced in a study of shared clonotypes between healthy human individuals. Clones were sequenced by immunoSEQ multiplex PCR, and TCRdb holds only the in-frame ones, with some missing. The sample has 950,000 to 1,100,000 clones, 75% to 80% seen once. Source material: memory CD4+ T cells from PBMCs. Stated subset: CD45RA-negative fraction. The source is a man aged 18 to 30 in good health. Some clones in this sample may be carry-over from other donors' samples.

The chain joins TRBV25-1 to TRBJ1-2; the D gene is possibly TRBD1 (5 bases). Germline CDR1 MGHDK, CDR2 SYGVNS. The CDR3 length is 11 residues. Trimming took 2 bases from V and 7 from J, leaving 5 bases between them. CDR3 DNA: TGTGCCAGCAGTGAAGGGGCTGGCTACACCTTC. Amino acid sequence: CASSEGAGYTF.

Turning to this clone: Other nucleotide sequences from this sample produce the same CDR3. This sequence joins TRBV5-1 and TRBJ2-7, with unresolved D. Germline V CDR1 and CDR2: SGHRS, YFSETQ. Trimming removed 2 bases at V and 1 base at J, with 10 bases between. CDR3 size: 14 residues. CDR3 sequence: CASSFLPGSYEQYF. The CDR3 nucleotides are TGCGCCAGCAGCTTTCTGCCCGGTTCCTACGAGCAGTACTTC.

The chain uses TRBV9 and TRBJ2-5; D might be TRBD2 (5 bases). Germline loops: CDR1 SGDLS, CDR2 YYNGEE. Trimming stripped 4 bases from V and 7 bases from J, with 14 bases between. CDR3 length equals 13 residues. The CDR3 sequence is CASSIRLGGTQYF. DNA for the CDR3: TGTGCCAGCAGCATACGACTCGGAGGGACCCAGTACTTC.

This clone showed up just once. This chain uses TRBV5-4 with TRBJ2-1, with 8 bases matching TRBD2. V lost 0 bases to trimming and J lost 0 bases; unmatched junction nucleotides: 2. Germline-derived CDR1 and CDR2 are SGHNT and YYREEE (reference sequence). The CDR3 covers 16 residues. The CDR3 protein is CASSLAGTSSYNEQFF. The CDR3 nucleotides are TGTGCCAGCAGCTTGGCCGGGACTAGCTCCTACAATGAGCAGTTCTTC.

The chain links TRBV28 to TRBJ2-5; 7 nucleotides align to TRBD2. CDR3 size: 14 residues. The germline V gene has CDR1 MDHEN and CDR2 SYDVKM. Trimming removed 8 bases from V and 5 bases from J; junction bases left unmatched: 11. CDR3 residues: CASGYVGGIETQYF. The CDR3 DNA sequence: TGTGCCAGCGGATACGTGGGGGGGATTGAGACCCAGTACTTC.

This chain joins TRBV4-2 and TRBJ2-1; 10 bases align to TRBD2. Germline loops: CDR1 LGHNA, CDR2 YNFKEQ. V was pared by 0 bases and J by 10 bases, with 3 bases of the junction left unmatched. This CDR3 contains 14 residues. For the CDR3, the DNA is TGTGCCAGCAGCCAAGACCCGGGACTAGCGGAGCAGTTCTTC. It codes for CASSQDPGLAEQFF.

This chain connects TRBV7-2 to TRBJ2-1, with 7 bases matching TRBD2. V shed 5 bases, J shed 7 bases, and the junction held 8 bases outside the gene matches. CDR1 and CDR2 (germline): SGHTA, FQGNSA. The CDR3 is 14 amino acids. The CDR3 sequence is CASSVILAVNEQFF. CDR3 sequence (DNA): TGTGCCAGCAGCGTAATCCTAGCGGTTAATGAGCAGTTCTTC.

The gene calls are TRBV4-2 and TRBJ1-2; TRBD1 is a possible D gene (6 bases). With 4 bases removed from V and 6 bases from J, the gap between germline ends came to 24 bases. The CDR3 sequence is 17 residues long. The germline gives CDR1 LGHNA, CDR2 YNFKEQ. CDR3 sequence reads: CASSLTGTLSPSDGYTF. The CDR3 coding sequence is TGTGCCAGCAGCCTTACCGGGACACTGTCGCCGTCGGATGGCTACACCTTC.

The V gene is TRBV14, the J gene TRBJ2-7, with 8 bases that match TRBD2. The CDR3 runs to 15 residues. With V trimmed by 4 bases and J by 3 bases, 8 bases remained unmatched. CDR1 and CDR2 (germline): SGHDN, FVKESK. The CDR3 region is CASSPLSGARYEQYF. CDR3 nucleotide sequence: TGTGCCAGCAGCCCACTTAGCGGGGCCCGCTACGAGCAGTACTTC.

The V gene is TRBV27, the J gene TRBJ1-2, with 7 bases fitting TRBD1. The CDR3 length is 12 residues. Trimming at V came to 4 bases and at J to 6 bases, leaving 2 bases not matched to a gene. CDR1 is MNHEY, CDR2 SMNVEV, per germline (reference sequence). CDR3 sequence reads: CASSSTGNGYTF. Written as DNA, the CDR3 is TGTGCCAGCAGTTCGACAGGGAATGGCTACACCTTC.

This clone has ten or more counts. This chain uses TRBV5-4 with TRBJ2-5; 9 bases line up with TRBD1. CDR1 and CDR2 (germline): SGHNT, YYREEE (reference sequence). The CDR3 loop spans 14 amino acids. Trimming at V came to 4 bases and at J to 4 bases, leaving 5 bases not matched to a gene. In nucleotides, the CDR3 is TGTGCCAGCAGCCCCCCGGGACAGGGAGAGACCCAGTACTTC. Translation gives CASSPPGQGETQYF.

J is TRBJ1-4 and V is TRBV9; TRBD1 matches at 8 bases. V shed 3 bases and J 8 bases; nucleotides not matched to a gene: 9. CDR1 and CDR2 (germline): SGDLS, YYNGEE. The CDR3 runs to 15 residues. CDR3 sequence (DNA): TGTGCCAGCAGCGGCGACAGGGGCCCCACGGAAAAACTGTTTTTT. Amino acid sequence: CASSGDRGPTEKLFF.

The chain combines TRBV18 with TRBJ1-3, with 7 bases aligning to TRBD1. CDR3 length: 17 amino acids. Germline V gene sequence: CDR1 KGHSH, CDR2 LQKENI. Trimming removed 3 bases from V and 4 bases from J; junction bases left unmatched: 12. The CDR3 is CASSPQTGSNTGNTIYF. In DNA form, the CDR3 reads TGTGCCAGCTCACCGCAGACAGGGAGTAATACGGGAAACACCATATATTTT.

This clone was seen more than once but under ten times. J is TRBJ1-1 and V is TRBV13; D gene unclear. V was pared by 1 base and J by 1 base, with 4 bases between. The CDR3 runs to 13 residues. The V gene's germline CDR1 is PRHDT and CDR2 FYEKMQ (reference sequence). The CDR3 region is CASSLVTNTEAFF. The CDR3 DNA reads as TGTGCCAGCAGCTTAGTGACGAACACTGAAGCTTTCTTT.

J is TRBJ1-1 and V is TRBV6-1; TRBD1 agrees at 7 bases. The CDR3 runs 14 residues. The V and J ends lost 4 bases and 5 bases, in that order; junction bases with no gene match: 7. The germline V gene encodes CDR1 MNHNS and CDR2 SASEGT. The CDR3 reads CASSVSTGKTEAFF. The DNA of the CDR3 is TGTGCCAGCAGTGTTTCGACAGGGAAAACTGAAGCTTTCTTT.

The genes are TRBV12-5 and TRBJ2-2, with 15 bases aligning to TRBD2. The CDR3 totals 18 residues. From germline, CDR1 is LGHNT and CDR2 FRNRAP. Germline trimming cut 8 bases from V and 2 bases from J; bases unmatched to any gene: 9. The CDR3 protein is CASSRGLAGGSNTGELFF. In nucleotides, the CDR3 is TGTGCTAGTTCCAGAGGACTAGCGGGAGGGAGTAACACCGGGGAGCTGTTTTTT.

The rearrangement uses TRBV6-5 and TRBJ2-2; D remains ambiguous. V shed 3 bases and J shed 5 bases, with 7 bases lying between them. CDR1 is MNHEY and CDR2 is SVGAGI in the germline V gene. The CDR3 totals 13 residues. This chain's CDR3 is CASSYTRTGELFF. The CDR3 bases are TGTGCCAGCAGTTATACGAGAACCGGGGAGCTGTTTTTT.

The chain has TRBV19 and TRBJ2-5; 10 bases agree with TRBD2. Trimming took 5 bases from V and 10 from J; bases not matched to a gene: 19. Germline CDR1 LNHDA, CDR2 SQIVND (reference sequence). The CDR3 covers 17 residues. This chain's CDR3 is CASSVALAGDLVKDQYF. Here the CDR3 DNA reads TGTGCCAGTAGTGTGGCGCTAGCGGGAGATTTAGTTAAGGACCAGTACTTC.

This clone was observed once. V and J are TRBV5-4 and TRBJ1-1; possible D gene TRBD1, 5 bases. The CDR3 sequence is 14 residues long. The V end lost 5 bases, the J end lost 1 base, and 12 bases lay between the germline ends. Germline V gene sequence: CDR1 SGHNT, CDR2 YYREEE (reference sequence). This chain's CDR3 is CASREGGGNTEAFF. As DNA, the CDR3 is TGTGCCAGCAGAGAGGGTGGGGGGAACACTGAAGCTTTCTTT.

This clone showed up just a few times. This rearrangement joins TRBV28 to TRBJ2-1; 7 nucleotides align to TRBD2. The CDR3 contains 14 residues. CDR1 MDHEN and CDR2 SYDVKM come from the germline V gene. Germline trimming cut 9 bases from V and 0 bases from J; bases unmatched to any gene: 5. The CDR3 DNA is TGTGCCAGTATGAGCGGGATCTCCTACAATGAGCAGTTCTTC. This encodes CASMSGISYNEQFF.

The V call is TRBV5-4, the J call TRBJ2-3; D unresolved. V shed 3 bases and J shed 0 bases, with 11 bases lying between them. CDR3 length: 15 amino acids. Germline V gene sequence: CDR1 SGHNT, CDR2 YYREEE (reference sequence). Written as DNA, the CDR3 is TGTGCCAGCAGCTATCAGGTTTCTAGCACAGATACGCAGTATTTT. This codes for CASSYQVSSTDTQYF.

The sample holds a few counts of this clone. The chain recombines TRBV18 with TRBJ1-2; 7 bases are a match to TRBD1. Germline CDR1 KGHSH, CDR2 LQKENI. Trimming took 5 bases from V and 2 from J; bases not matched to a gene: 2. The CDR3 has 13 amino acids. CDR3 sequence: CASSGDSNYGYTF. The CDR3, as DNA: TGTGCCAGCTCAGGGGACAGCAACTATGGCTACACCTTC.

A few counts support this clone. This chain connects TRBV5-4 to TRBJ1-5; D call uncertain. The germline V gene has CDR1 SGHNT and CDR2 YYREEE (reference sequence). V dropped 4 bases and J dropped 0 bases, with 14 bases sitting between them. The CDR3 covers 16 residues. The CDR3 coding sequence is TGTGCCAGCAGCCGCGGAGGTTCCGGTAGCAATCAGCCCCAGCATTTT. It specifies CASSRGGSGSNQPQHF.

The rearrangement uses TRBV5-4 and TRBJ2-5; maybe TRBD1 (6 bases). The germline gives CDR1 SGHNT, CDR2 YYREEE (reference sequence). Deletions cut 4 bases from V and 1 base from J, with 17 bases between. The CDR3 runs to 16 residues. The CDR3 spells CASSPSPGTRQETQYF. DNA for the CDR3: TGTGCCAGCAGCCCCTCCCCTGGGACACGCCAAGAGACCCAGTACTTC.

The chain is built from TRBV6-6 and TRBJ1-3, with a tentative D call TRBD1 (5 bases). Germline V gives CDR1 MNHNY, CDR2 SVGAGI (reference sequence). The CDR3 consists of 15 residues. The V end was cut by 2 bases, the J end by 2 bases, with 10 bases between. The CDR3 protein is CASSYAWGAGNTIYF. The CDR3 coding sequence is TGTGCCAGCAGTTACGCTTGGGGGGCTGGAAACACCATATATTTT.

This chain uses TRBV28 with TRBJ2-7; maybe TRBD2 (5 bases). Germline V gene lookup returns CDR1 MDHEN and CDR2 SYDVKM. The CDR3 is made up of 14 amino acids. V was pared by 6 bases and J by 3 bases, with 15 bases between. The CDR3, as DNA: TGTGCCAGCAGCGCCCCGGGATACCTCTACGAGCAGTACTTC. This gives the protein CASSAPGYLYEQYF.

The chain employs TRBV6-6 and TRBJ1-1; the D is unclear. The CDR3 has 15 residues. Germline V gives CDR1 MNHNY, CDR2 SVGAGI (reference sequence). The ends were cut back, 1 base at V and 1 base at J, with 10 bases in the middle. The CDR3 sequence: CASSYWEGGNTEAFF. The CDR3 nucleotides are TGTGCCAGCAGTTACTGGGAGGGAGGGAACACTGAAGCTTTCTTT.

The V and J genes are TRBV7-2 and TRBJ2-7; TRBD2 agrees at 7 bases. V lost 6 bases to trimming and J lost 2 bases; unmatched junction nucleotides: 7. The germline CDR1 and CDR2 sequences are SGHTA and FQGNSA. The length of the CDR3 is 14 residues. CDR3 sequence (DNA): TGTGCCAGCAGTTTAAGCCGGGGGGCCTACGAGCAGTACTTC. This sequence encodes CASSLSRGAYEQYF.